This section outlines one T cell receptor (beta chain) sequence together with its context. It has no known antigen specificity. No qualities accompany the bases; no much larger clone lies one base away. This record comes from a study of technical replicates of blood from several donors (dated by TCRdb to the late 2010s). Between the V and J ends, shortened by 6 bases and 4 bases respectively, the junction contains 9 bases. The germline V gene (reference sequence) specifies SEHNR as CDR1 and FQNEAQ as CDR2. The CDR3 holds 12 amino acids from the cysteine to the phenylalanine. The DNA shown is the 36-base CDR3, in frame from base 1. The library was produced with the immunoSEQ multiplex PCR assay. TCRdb carries this immuneACCESS record with in-frame sequences only. Its versions omit some clonotypes, under half of them owing to an unresolved V gene in the studies checked, with the rest unexplained. Present in this sample are tens of thousands of clones, around 94% of which were seen just once. The top ten clonotypes cover around 0.42% of the sample.

The clonotype comes from a human donor in good health. The chain couples TRBV7-9 to TRBJ1-2, with the D gene uncertain. Sequencing was performed on T cells isolated from PBMCs. The CDR3 region: CASSTGIYGYTF. The DNA is TGTGCCAGCAGTACCGGGATCTATGGCTACACCTTC.